This TCR beta chain was captured in a study of blood T cell repertoires in COVID-19 (dated by TCRdb to the early 2020s). In terms of the full investigation: Samples from collaborators originated in the United States, Italy and Spain and spanned both the acute and convalescent phases of COVID-19. The material from the prospective study consisted of cDNA or gDNA derived from T cells, B-cell-depleted T cells, or PBMCs. Subjects who had been exposed to COVID-19, were actively infected with it, or had recovered from it provided the deeply sampled blood TCRbeta repertoires that made up the dataset. The repertoires were released in a freely available public database meant as a resource for research on the immune response to SARS-CoV-2. The samples were drawn from the first 160 participants of the ongoing ImmuneRACE study and from over a thousand subjects provided by 6 global collaborators. Sample metadata almost always included a de-identified subject ID, COVID-19 status, age in years and sex. Where available, HLA class I and class II types were obtained from metadata supplied by the sample provider rather than from assay-based typing.

CDR1 is given as SNHLY and CDR2 as FYNNEI, both from the germline V gene. Cut back by 3 bases and 3 bases, the V and J ends lie 8 bases apart. Inclusive of the bounding cysteine and phenylalanine, the CDR3 is 13 residues long. Solely the CDR3 DNA is kept, with 39 bases framed from the first base. TCRbeta CDR3 regions were amplified from genomic DNA using the immunoSEQ Assay, a bias-controlled multiplex PCR. As for the authors' bioinformatics: The number of nucleated cells in each sample was estimated from the amplification of reference gene primers within the assay. To quantify the absolute abundance of each unique TCRbeta CDR3 rearrangement, sequence reads were collapsed and filtered. For each sample, productive Simpson clonality was calculated by taking the square root of Simpson's diversity index across productive rearrangements. TCRdb stores this immuneACCESS table with in-frame sequences only. Part of the clones is absent; in the studies checked, under half of the shortfall reflects unresolved V genes, and no reason is known for the rest. V, J and clone size are taken as reported in that table, and D and trimming were inferred from the DNA itself. A total of tens of thousands of clones appear in this sample, 70% to 90% of them only once. Roughly 5.7% of the sample rests with the top ten.

The full study reports these points: The quantity of clinical and demographic metadata differed by source and by participant and was supplied without curation.

Each collaborating institution followed its own protocols to collect whole blood in K2EDTA tubes. Collaborator samples were shipped for TCRbeta analysis as frozen whole blood, isolated PBMCs, or DNA extracted from either sample type. As regards this clone: Its antigen is currently not known. One base away there is no much larger clone; base qualities are not given.

The chain employs TRBV2 and TRBJ1-1; confidence is insufficient to name the D gene. The source of this sequence is a man aged 70-80 years with acute or convalescent COVID-19. Specimen: peripheral blood. The nucleotides read TGTGCCAGCAGTGATGACTCTTACACTGAAGCTTTCTTT. Its translation is CASSDDSYTEAFF.